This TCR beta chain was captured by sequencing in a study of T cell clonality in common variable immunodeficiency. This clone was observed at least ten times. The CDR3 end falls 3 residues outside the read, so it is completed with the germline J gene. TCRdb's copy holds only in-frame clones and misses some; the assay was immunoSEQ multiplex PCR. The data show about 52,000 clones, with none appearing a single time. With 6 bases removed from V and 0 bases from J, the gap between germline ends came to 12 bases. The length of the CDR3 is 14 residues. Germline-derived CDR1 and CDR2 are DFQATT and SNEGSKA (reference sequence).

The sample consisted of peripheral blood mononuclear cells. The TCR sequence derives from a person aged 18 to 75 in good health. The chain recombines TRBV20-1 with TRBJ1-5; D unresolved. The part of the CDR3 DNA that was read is TGCAGTGCAGCGGCGGGCAATAGCAATCAGCCC. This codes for CSAAAGNSNQP. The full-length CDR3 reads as CSAAAGNSNQPQHF.